This TCR beta chain was sequenced in a study of T-cell memory formation after mild COVID-19. 5'RACE primed at constant segments yielded TCR alpha and TCR beta cDNA libraries bearing sample barcodes and UMIs. TCRdb processed the 5' RACE reads anew with MiXCR; each CDR3 protein has one entry. This table holds about 350,000 distinct CDR3 sequences, roughly 15% found once. Study results and limitations: Shrinking CD4+ clones resided mostly in CM and EM, and CD8+ ones in EMRA. The second-wave clones peaking on day 37 were not confirmed as SARS-CoV-2-specific. A balance of CD4 and CD8 characterized clones contracting day 15 to 85, whereas later expanders leaned CD4+.

This CDR3 is 14 amino acids long. Per germline, CDR1 SEHNR and CDR2 FQNEAQ (reference sequence). V lost 3 bases, J lost 2 bases, and 10 bases lay in between. This clonotype has a count of ten or more. Its antigen is unknown. The sequenced sample consisted of PBMCs or a T cell subset sorted from them (not recorded which). The TCR sequence derives from a man aged 18 to 29 who had mild COVID-19 (a few samples of this study predate the infection). Cell type and time point are not known. The chain uses TRBV7-9 and TRBJ2-5; D ambiguous. CDR3 loop: CASSLGGRQETQYF. CDR3 nucleotides: TGTGCCAGCAGCTTGGGCGGCAGACAAGAGACCCAGTACTTC.